These T cell receptor beta chains were read from a single sample in a study of post-analysis software for immune sequencing data. MiXCR, run by TCRdb on the PCR reads, gives a single entry per CDR3 protein. The sample has 450,000 to 700,000 distinct CDR3 sequences, 44% seen once. Sequenced input: blood. Receptors originate from a girl aged 5 to 17 with multiple sclerosis. Each CDR3 is given without its conserved first and last residue.

V	CDR3
TRBV10-3	AISGYQERYEQY
TRBV24-1	ATSDFGQGRGNEQF
TRBV7-2	ASSLPGGSYEQY
TRBV2	ASSVRPEQY
TRBV6-5	ASSYHRPNEKLF
TRBV7-9	ASSTLAGLPTDTQY
TRBV15	ATSSRDTVIEQF
TRBV3-1	ASSQQYNEQF
TRBV6-5	ASSYYPGQGNSPLH
TRBV6-5	ASSYSDRVGETQY
TRBV12-3/TRBV12-4	ASSFFDRGSYEQY
TRBV12-3/TRBV12-4	ASSPTGGGINEQF